This T cell receptor (beta chain) comes out of a study of cytomegalovirus exposure and HLA in healthy donors. All donors participated as healthy donors of bone marrow. Study-level points and caveats: The productive fraction for most TCR beta V segments was about 90% or about 30% in an earlier analysis. In a later analysis, parvovirus B19, influenza, CMV and Epstein-Barr virus appeared linked to several top co-occurrence clusters.

Trimming removed 3 bases from V and 3 bases from J; junction bases left unmatched: 1. CDR1 MNHEY and CDR2 SMNVEV come from the germline V gene (reference sequence). The CDR3 runs to 14 residues. PCR amplification relied on 60 Vbeta primers (plus 13 Jbeta primers). In the original workflow: There were around 78 million unique TCR beta chains by a later count, and approximately 11 million of them were shared. Generated by immunoSEQ multiplex PCR, the TCRdb table keeps only in-frame clones and is missing some. Clonal size and the V and J genes are those of that table, whereas D and trimming came from the DNA. The sample carries fewer than 130,000 clones, roughly 70% recorded once. In the case of this clone: Antigen specificity is unknown.

The genes are TRBV27 and TRBJ2-5; 10 positions agree with TRBD2. The TCR was taken from a man aged 40-50 years in good health and CMV-seropositive. Sequencing was carried out using PBMCs. Written as DNA, the CDR3 is TGTGCCAGCAGTTTCCTAGCGGGGGAAGAGACCCAGTACTTC. Translated, it gives CASSFLAGEETQYF.